Following are 17 T cell receptor beta chains from one sample sequenced in a study of blood T cell repertoires in COVID-19. Repertoires were generated with immunoSEQ multiplex PCR, while TCRdb's copy carries only in-frame clones and drops some. The repertoire holds about 68,000 clones, with 80% to 90% as singletons. Sequenced input: peripheral blood. These receptors were collected from a woman in her sixties with acute or convalescent COVID-19.

V gene TRBV30 combines with J gene TRBJ2-1; the match to TRBD1 covers 7 bases. The J segment lost 4 bases and the V segment lost 2 bases, leaving 5 bases of the junction unmatched. The CDR3 has 14 amino acids. The germline V gene has CDR1 GTSNPN and CDR2 SVGIG (reference sequence). The CDR3 spells CAWSKGAGYNEQFF. In DNA, the CDR3 is TGTGCCTGGAGTAAGGGGGCCGGGTACAATGAGCAGTTCTTC.

CDR3 amino acids: CSVVRRDRGSEQYF. CDR3 nucleotides: TGCAGCGTTGTTCGTCGGGACAGGGGTAGCGAGCAGTACTTC. The rearrangement joins TRBV29-1 to TRBJ2-7; 10 nucleotides line up with TRBD1. The CDR3 loop spans 14 amino acids. Germline-derived CDR1 and CDR2 are SQVTM and ANQGSEA. Losses at the gene ends were 4 bases for V and 6 bases for J; bases not matched to a gene: 9.

This rearrangement joins TRBV29-1 to TRBJ2-1, with D perhaps matching TRBD2 (6 bases). Germline loops: CDR1 SQVTM, CDR2 ANQGSEA. V lost 5 bases and J lost 9, with 14 bases in between. The CDR3 is made up of 12 amino acids. CDR3 in DNA: TGCAGCGTTTACTTACCCGGGGGTGAGCAGTTCTTC. This translates into CSVYLPGGEQFF.

V usage is TRBV5-1 and J usage is TRBJ2-2; possibly TRBD2 for D (5 bases). CDR1 SGHRS and CDR2 YFSETQ come from the germline V gene. Trimming shortened V by 1 base and J by 4 bases, and 11 bases separated the two germline ends. CDR3 length: 15 residues. The CDR3 sequence: CASSLYGIGTGELFF. The CDR3 DNA follows: TGCGCCAGCAGCTTGTACGGGATCGGCACCGGGGAGCTGTTTTTT.

The V call is TRBV10-3, the J call TRBJ2-5, with 9 bases lining up with TRBD1. J was trimmed by 4 bases and V by 6 bases; bases with no gene match: 3. Germline CDR1 and CDR2: ENHRY and SYGVKD. This CDR3 has 13 amino acids. The CDR3: CAIRGQGRETQYF. In DNA form, the CDR3 reads TGTGCCATCAGGGGACAGGGACGAGAGACCCAGTACTTC.

The rearrangement uses TRBV4-2 and TRBJ1-5; a weak D match, TRBD1 (5 bases). Deletions cut 0 bases from V and 6 bases from J, with 12 bases between. Per the germline V gene, CDR1 is LGHNA and CDR2 is YNFKEQ. CDR3 length: 15 residues. The chain's CDR3 is CASSQELIGAQPQHF. The CDR3, as DNA: TGTGCCAGCAGCCAAGAGCTTATTGGGGCTCAGCCCCAGCATTTT.

The J gene is TRBJ2-1, the V gene TRBV25-1, with 8 bases aligning to TRBD1. With 3 bases clipped from V and 4 bases from J, the junction kept 8 bases outside the gene matches. Germline CDR1 is MGHDK and CDR2 is SYGVNS. The CDR3 totals 16 residues. CDR3 DNA sequence: TGTGCCAGCAGTGATACCCGACAGGGGAGGTACAATGAGCAGTTCTTC. Protein product: CASSDTRQGRYNEQFF.

The chain combines TRBV19 with TRBJ1-5; D remains unclear. The CDR3 is 13 amino acids. Germline V gives CDR1 LNHDA, CDR2 SQIVND (reference sequence). Between the trimmed V and J ends, which lost 6 bases and 16 bases, there was a span of 22 bases. This CDR3 reads CASSHRSRGVLHF. In DNA form, the CDR3 reads TGTGCCAGTAGCCATAGAAGCCGCGGGGTATTACATTTT. The full variable domain, completed using reference TRBV19 and TRBJ1-5, is DGGITQSPKYLFRKEGQNVTLSCEQNLNHDAMYWYRQDPGQGLRLIYYSQIVNDFQKGDIAEGYSVSREKKESFPLTVTSAQKNPTAFYLCASSHRSRGVLHFGDGTRLSIL.

The CDR3 region is CASSISRGEGVIAKNIQYF. The DNA of the CDR3 is TGTGCCAGTAGTATATCCCGTGGTGAGGGGGTTATAGCCAAAAACATTCAGTACTTC. The V gene is TRBV19, the J gene TRBJ2-4, with D tentatively TRBD1 (6 bases). The CDR3 is 19 residues long. Trimming pared 2 bases from V and 0 bases from J, leaving 20 bases between. Germline CDR1 and CDR2: LNHDA and SQIVND (reference sequence).

This chain joins TRBV6-5 and TRBJ1-1; D might be TRBD1 (5 bases). From germline, CDR1 is MNHEY and CDR2 SVGAGI. CDR3 length equals 12 residues. The germline V and J ends were trimmed by 8 bases and 4 bases, with 11 bases remaining between them. The CDR3 DNA sequence: TGTGCCAGCGGCGGGGCTACCACTGAAGCTTTCTTT. This gives the protein CASGGATTEAFF.

The chain employs TRBV7-2 and TRBJ2-7; the match to TRBD1 covers 8 bases. Trimming took 6 bases from V and 2 from J; bases not matched to a gene: 3. The CDR3 consists of 13 residues. Germline V gene lookup returns CDR1 SGHTA and CDR2 FQGNSA. CDR3 residues: CASRRTGTYEQYF. CDR3 DNA: TGTGCCAGCAGAAGGACAGGGACCTACGAGCAGTACTTC.

As DNA, the CDR3 is TGTGCCAGCAGTGAACAGACAGGACCAAACTATGGCTACACCTTC. As protein: CASSEQTGPNYGYTF. This chain links TRBV6-1 with TRBJ1-2, with D possibly TRBD1 on 6 matching bases. The CDR3 loop spans 15 amino acids. Trimming left V 2 bases short and J 2 bases short, with 12 bases between. CDR1 and CDR2 (germline): MNHNS, SASEGT.

The rearrangement joins TRBV19 to TRBJ1-5, with 8 bases aligning to TRBD1. The CDR3 contains 16 residues. Germline trimming cut 3 bases from V and 2 bases from J; bases unmatched to any gene: 6. Germline V CDR1 and CDR2: LNHDA, SQIVND (reference sequence). In nucleotides, the CDR3 is TGTGCCAGTAGTATTCCCAGGGGGCGCGGCAATCAGCCCCAGCATTTT. Translation: CASSIPRGRGNQPQHF.

This sequence joins TRBV27 and TRBJ1-6; a weak D match, TRBD1 (5 bases). The germline gives CDR1 MNHEY, CDR2 SMNVEV (reference sequence). The CDR3 covers 17 residues. The V end lost 6 bases, the J end lost 7 bases, and 22 bases lay between the germline ends. CDR3 nucleotide sequence: TGTGCCAGCAGAGCTACAGGAATCTCTCCAATGAATTCACCCCTCCACTTT. Translated, it gives CASRATGISPMNSPLHF.

The chain combines TRBV30 with TRBJ1-5; the D gene is possibly TRBD1 (6 bases). Trimming stripped 3 bases from V and 2 bases from J, with 14 bases between. This CDR3 is 15 amino acids long. Germline V lookup: CDR1 GTSNPN, CDR2 SVGIG (reference sequence). CDR3 sequence: CAWSTRGAGNQPQHF. The CDR3 region has the DNA TGTGCCTGGAGCACCCGGGGGGCAGGCAATCAGCCCCAGCATTTT.

The chain links TRBV19 to TRBJ2-1; D may be TRBD2 (6 bases). V was clipped by 6 bases and J by 0 bases, with 15 bases between them. The germline CDR1 and CDR2 sequences are LNHDA and SQIVND (reference sequence). The CDR3 totals 16 residues. The CDR3 is CASRVSGVSSYNEQFF. CDR3 in DNA: TGTGCCAGTAGGGTCTCGGGGGTAAGCTCCTACAATGAGCAGTTCTTC.

This chain uses TRBV5-5 with TRBJ2-6; the D is unclear. The CDR3 is 15 residues long. Germline-derived CDR1 and CDR2 are SGHKS and YYEKEE (reference sequence). Trimming cost V 4 bases and J 4 bases, with 12 bases left between them. In DNA, the CDR3 is TGTGCCAGCAGCCCGATAAGCGCCGGGGCCAACGTCCTGACTTTC. Residues: CASSPISAGANVLTF.